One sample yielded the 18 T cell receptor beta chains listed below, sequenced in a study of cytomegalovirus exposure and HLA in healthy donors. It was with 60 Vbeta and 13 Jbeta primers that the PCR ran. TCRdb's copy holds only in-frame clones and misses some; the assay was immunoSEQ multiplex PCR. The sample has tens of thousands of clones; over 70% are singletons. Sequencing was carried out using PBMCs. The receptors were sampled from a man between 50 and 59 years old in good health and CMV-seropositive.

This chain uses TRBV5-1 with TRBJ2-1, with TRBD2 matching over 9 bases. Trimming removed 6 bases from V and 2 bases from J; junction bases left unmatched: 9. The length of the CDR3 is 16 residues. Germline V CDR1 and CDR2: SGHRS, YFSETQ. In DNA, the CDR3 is TGCGCCAGCACTACCACTAGCGGGTACCCCTACAATGAGCAGTTCTTC. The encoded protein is CASTTTSGYPYNEQFF.

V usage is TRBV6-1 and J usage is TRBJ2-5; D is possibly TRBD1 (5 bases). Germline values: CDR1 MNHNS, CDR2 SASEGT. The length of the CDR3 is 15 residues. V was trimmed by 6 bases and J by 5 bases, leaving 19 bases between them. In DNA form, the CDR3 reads TGTGCCAGCAGCCCCACCAGGGAATCCTTCGAGACCCAGTACTTC. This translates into CASSPTRESFETQYF.

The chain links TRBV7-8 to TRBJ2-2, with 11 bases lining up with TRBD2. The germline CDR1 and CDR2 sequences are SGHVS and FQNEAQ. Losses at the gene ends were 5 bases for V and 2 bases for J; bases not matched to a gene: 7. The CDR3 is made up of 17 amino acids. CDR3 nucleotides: TGTGCCAGCAGCCGGACTAGCGGGTTCGGTAACACCGGGGAGCTGTTTTTT. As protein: CASSRTSGFGNTGELFF.

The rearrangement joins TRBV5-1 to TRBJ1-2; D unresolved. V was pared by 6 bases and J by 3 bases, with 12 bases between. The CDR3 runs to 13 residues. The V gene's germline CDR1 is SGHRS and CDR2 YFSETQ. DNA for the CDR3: TGCGCCAGCAACCCCGGGGTTCACTATGGCTACACCTTC. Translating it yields CASNPGVHYGYTF. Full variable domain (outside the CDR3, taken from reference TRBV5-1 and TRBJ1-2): KAGVTQTPRYLIKTRGQQVTLSCSPISGHRSVSWYQQTPGQGLQFLFEYFSETQRNKGNFPGRFSGRQFSNSRSEMNVSTLELGDSALYLCASNPGVHYGYTFGSGTRLTVV.

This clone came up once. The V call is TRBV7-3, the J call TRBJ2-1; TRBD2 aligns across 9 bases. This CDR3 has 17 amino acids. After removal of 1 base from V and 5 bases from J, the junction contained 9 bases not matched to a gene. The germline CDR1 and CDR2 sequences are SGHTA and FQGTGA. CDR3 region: CASSLKAGGALHNEQFF. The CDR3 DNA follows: TGTGCCAGCAGCTTAAAGGCGGGGGGGGCGTTGCACAATGAGCAGTTCTTC.

The CDR3 spells CASKEGTGGPYEQYF. CDR3 nucleotide sequence: TGTGCCAGTAAGGAGGGCACGGGGGGGCCGTACGAGCAGTACTTC. V usage is TRBV19 and J usage is TRBJ2-7; TRBD2 agrees at 8 bases. CDR3 size: 15 residues. Trimming at V came to 7 bases and at J to 4 bases, leaving 12 bases not matched to a gene. Germline CDR1 and CDR2: LNHDA and SQIVND (reference sequence).

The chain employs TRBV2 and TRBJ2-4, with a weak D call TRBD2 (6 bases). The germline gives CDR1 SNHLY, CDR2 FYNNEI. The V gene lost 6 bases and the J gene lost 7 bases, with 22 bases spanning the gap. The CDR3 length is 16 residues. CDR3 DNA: TGTGCCAGCAGGGCCCCCGTGGGGCACAGCGGGAACATTCAGTACTTC. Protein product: CASRAPVGHSGNIQYF.

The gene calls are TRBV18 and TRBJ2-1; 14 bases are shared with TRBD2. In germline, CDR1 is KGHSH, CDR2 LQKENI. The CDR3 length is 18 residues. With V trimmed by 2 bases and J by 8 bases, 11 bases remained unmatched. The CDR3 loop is CASSPTGLAGGREDEQFF. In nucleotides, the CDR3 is TGTGCCAGCTCACCAACAGGACTAGCGGGAGGCCGGGAGGATGAGCAGTTCTTC.

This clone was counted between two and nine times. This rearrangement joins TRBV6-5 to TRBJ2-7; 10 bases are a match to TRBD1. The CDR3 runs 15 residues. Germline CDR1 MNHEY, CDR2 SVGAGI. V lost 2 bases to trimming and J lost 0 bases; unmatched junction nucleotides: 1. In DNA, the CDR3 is TGTGCCAGCAGTTACCGGGACAGGGGCTCCTACGAGCAGTACTTC. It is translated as CASSYRDRGSYEQYF.

The CDR3 reads CASSVGQANEQFF. The CDR3 DNA follows: TGTGCCAGCAGCGTAGGACAGGCCAATGAGCAGTTCTTC. The V and J genes are TRBV9 and TRBJ2-1, with D perhaps matching TRBD1 (6 bases). V lost 0 bases and J lost 6, with 7 bases in between. Looked up from germline, CDR1 is SGDLS and CDR2 is YYNGEE. This CDR3 is 13 amino acids long.

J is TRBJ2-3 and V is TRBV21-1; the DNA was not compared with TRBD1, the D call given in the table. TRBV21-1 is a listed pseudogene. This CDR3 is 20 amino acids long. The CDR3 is CASTLCYRRDEGQSTDTQYF. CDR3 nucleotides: TGTGCCAGCACCCTGTGCTACAGGCGAGACGAAGGCCAGAGCACAGATACGCAGTATTTT.

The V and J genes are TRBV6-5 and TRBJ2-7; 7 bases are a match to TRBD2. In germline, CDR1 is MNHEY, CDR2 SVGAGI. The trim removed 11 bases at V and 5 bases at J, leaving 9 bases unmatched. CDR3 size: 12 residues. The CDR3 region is CASKTSLNEQYF. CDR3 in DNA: TGTGCCTCAAAGACTAGCTTGAACGAGCAGTACTTC.

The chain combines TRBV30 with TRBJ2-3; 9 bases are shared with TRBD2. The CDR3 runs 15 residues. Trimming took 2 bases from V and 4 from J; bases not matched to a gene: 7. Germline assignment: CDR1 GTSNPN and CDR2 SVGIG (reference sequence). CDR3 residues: CAWSTAGGRADTQYF. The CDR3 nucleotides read TGTGCCTGGAGTACGGCGGGGGGGCGTGCAGATACGCAGTATTTT.

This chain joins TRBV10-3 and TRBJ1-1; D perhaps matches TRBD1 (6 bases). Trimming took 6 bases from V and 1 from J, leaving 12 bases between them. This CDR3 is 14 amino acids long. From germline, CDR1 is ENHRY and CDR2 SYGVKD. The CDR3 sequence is CAIRTGTQNTEAFF. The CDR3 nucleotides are TGTGCCATCAGGACCGGGACACAGAACACTGAAGCTTTCTTT.

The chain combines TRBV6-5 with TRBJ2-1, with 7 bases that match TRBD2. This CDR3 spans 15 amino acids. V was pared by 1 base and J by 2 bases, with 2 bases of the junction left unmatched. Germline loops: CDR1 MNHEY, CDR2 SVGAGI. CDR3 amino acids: CASSYWGGAYNEQFF. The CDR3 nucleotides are TGTGCCAGCAGTTACTGGGGGGGTGCCTACAATGAGCAGTTCTTC.

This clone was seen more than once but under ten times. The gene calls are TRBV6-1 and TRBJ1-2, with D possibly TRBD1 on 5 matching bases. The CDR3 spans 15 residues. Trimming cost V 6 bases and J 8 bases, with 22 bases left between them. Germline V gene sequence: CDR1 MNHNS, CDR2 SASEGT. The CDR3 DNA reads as TGTGCCAGCAGCCGGGGGGACGGTGTCGGTGGGGGCTACACCTTC. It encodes CASSRGDGVGGGYTF.

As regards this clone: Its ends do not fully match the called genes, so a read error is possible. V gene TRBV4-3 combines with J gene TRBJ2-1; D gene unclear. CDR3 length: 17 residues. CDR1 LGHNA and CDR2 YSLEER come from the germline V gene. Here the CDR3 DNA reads TGCGTCAGCAGCCCAGATATGATCCTACTCATCTACAATGAGCAGTTCTTC. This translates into CVSSPDMILLIYNEQFF.

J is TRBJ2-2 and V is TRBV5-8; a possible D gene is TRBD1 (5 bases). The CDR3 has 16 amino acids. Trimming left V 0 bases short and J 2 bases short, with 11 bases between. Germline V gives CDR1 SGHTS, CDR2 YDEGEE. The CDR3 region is CASSLAGQPNTGELFF. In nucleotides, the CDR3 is TGTGCCAGCAGCTTGGCAGGGCAGCCAAACACCGGGGAGCTGTTTTTT.